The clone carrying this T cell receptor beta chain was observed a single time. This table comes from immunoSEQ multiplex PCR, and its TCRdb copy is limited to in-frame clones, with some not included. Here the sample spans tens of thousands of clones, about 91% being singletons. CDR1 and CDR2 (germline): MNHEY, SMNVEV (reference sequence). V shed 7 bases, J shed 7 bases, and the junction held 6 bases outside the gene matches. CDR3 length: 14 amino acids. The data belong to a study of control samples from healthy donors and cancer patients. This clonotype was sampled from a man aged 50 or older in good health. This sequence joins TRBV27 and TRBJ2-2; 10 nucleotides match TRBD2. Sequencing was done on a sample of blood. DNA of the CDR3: TGTGCCAGCACAGCGGGGGGGCCTATCGGGGAGCTGTTTTTT. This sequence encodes CASTAGGPIGELFF.